The 5 T cell receptor beta chains below come from one sample, sequenced in a study of blood T cells in healthy people across ages. The second PCR ran roughly 6 to 11 cycles with a sample-barcoded 5' primer and J-beta primers. TCRdb used MiXCR to reprocess the 5' RACE reads, holding one entry per CDR3 protein. The table has 550,000 to 650,000 distinct CDR3 sequences, about 28% seen once. This same sample was also taken into another study, of T cells of mothers and their children.

The sequenced material came from blood. These receptors were collected from a boy aged 2 to 9 in good health.

The CDR3 reads CSARGYPNTGELFF. In DNA form, the CDR3 reads TGCAGTGCTAGGGGGTACCCGAACACCGGGGAGCTGTTTTTT. The V gene is TRBV20-1, the J gene TRBJ2-2, with D unresolved. Germline V gives CDR1 DFQATT, CDR2 SNEGSKA (reference sequence). The CDR3 length is 14 residues. The V gene lost 3 bases and the J gene lost 0 bases, with 8 bases spanning the gap.

This clonotype has just a few counts. The genes are TRBV29-1 and TRBJ2-1, with a tentative D call TRBD1 (6 bases). The CDR3 is 15 amino acids. Germline loops: CDR1 SQVTM, CDR2 ANQGSEA. Trimming removed 5 bases from V and 0 bases from J, with 14 bases in between. CDR3 region: CSVRQVSSSYNEQFF. For the CDR3, the DNA is TGCAGCGTTCGACAGGTCTCGAGCTCCTACAATGAGCAGTTCTTC.

This clonotype was observed a few times. This chain uses TRBV7-8 with TRBJ2-7; D possibly corresponds to TRBD1 (5 bases). V lost 1 base and J 7 bases, leaving 14 bases between the germline ends. The CDR3 is made up of 14 amino acids. Germline values: CDR1 SGHVS, CDR2 FQNEAQ. Here the CDR3 DNA reads TGTGCCAGCAGCTTAGGGGGCGCTTTCGCTGAGCAGTACTTC. Its protein is CASSLGGAFAEQYF.

A few counts support this clonotype. V and J are TRBV6-5 and TRBJ2-7; maybe TRBD2 (5 bases). With 6 bases removed from V and 1 base from J, the gap between germline ends came to 19 bases. This CDR3 comprises 16 residues. Germline V gene sequence: CDR1 MNHEY, CDR2 SVGAGI. CDR3 DNA: TGTGCCAGCAGGGACTCCGGACGGAGAACTTCCTACGAGCAGTACTTC. It is translated as CASRDSGRRTSYEQYF.

This clonotype was counted a few times. The gene calls are TRBV7-9 and TRBJ2-2, with TRBD2 matching 13 bases. V gave up 5 bases and J gave up 6 bases; unmatched junction bases: 6. The CDR3 loop spans 16 amino acids. Per the germline V gene, CDR1 is SEHNR and CDR2 is FQNEAQ (reference sequence). The CDR3 region is CASSPRTSGSPGELFF. CDR3 in DNA: TGTGCCAGCAGCCCCCGGACTAGCGGGAGCCCCGGGGAGCTGTTTTTT.